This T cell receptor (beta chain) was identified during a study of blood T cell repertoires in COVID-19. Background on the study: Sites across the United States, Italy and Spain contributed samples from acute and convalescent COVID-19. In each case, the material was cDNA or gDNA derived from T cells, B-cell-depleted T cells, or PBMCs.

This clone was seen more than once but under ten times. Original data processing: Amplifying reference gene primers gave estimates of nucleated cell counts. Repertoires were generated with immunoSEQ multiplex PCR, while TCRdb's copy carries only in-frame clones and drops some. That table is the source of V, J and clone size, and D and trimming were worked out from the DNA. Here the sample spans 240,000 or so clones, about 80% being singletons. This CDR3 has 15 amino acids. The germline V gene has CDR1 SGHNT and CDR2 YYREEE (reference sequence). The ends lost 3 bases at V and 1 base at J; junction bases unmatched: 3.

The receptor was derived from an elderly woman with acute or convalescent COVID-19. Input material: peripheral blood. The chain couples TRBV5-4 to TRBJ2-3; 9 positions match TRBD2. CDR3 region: CASSYQRGGTDTQYF. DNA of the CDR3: TGTGCCAGCAGCTACCAGCGGGGGGGCACAGATACGCAGTATTTT. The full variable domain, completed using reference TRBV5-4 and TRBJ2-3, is ETGVTQSPTHLIKTRGQQVTLRCSSQSGHNTVSWYQQALGQGPQFIFQYYREEENGRGNFPPRFSGLQFPNYSSELNVNALELDDSALYLCASSYQRGGTDTQYFGPGTRLTVL.